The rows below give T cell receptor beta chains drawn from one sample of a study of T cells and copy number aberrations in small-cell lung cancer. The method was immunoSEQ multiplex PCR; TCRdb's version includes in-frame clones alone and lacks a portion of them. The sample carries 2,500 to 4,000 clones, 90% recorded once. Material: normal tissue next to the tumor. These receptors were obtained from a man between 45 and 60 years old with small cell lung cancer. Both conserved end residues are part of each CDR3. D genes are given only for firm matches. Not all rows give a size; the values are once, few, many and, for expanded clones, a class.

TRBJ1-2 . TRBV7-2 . CASSLAGRSGDGYTF TGTGCCAGCAGCTTAGCCGGACGGTCGGGAGATGGCTACACCTTC
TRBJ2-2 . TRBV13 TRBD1 CASSVPGQTNTGELFF TGTGCCAGCAGCGTGCCGGGACAGACGAACACCGGGGAGCTGTTTTTT
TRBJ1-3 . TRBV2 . CASSLPPDSSGNTIYF TGTGCCAGCAGTTTACCCCCCGACTCCTCTGGAAACACCATATATTTT
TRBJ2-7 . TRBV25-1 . CASSVSSYEQYF TGTGCCAGCAGTGTCAGCTCTTACGAGCAGTATTTC
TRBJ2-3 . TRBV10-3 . CAISESEPPLDTQYF TGTGCCATCAGTGAGTCGGAGCCACCTCTGGATACGCAGTATTTT
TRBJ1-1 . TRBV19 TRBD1 CASKDRVTEAFF TGTGCCAGTAAAGACAGGGTAACTGAAGCTTTCTTT
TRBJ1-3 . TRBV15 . CATSNPTGPYSGNTIYF TGTGCCACCAGCAATCCCACAGGGCCCTACTCTGGAAACACCATATATTTT
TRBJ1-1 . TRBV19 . CASSIDHVGHTEAFF TGTGCCAGTAGTATAGATCACGTGGGACACACTGAAGCTTTCTTT
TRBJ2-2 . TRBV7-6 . CASSLPPPKGGTGELFF TGTGCCAGCAGCCTTCCACCTCCCAAAGGGGGCACCGGGGAGCTGTTTTTT
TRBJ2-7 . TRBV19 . CASKVRDNSHEQYF TGTGCCAGTAAGGTCCGGGACAACTCACACGAGCAGTACTTC
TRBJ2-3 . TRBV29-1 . CSVPEGTDTQYF TGCAGCGTTCCCGAGGGAACAGATACGCAGTATTTT
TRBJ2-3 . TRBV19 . CASSPALTDTQYF TGTGCCAGTAGTCCCGCTCTAACAGATACGCAGTATTTT
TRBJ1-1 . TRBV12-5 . CASGLVQTWRENTEAFF TGTGCTAGTGGTTTGGTCCAAACATGGAGGGAGAACACTGAAGCTTTCTTT
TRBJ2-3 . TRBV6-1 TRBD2 CASSEGLATDTQYF TGTGCCAGCAGTGAAGGACTAGCGACAGATACGCAGTATTTT
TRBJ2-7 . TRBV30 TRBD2 CAWSVRDSGRTNF TGTGCCTGGAGTGTACGGGATAGCGGGAGAACGAACTTC
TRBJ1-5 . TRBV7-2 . CASSPRGDQPQHF TGTGCCAGCAGCCCGAGGGGGGATCAGCCCCAGCATTTT
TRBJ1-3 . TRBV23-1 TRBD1 CASSQKRDRNSGNTIYF TGCGCCAGCAGTCAAAAGCGGGACAGGAACTCTGGAAACACCATATATTTT
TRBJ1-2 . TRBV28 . CASLGGWSGYTF TGTGCCAGCTTAGGGGGGTGGAGTGGCTACACCTTC
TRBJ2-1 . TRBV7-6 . CASSSSGAGYNEQFF TGTGCCAGCAGCTCCTCGGGGGCGGGTTACAATGAGCAGTTCTTC
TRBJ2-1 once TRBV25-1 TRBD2 CASSSGSIYEQFF TGTGCCAGCAGCAGCGGGAGTATTTATGAGCAGTTCTTC
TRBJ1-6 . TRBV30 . CAWSVQGTESSPLHF TGTGCCTGGAGTGTACAGGGAACAGAGAGTTCACCCCTCCACTTT
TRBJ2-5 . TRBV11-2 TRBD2 CASGLAGGYQETQYF TGTGCCAGCGGGCTAGCGGGGGGGTATCAAGAGACCCAGTACTTC
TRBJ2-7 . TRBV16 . CASSPLGDDTYEQYF TGTGCCAGCAGCCCCCTCGGGGATGACACCTACGAGCAGTACTTC
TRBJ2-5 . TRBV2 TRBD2 CASSVSSGRIQETQYF TGTGCCAGCAGTGTGTCTAGCGGGAGGATACAAGAGACCCAGTACTTC
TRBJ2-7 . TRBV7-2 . CASSLAPTSSYEQYF TGTGCCAGCAGCTTAGCGCCAACGAGCTCCTACGAGCAGTACTTC
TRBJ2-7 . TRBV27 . CASSLSYLPHEQYF TGTGCCAGCAGTTTAAGTTACCTCCCCCACGAGCAGTACTTC
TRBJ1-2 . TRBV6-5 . CASSSPPGVGYTF TGTGCCAGCAGTTCCCCCCCCGGGGTCGGCTACACCTTC
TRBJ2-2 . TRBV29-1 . CSVTTDSTGELFF TGCAGCGTGACGACAGACAGCACCGGGGAGCTGTTTTTT
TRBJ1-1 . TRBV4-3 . CASSQELGGTEAFF TGCGCCAGCAGCCAAGAGCTGGGAGGGACTGAAGCTTTCTTT
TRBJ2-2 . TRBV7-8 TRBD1 CASSPGQGAGELFF TGTGCCAGCAGCCCGGGACAGGGGGCCGGGGAGCTGTTTTTT
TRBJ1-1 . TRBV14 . CASSLDRNTEAFF TGTGCCAGCAGCTTGGACAGGAACACTGAAGCTTTCTTT
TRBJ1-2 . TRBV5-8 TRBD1 CASPTRGQAYGYTF TGTGCCAGCCCAACTAGGGGACAGGCCTATGGCTACACCTTC
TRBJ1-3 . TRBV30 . CAWSQLGNTIYF TGTGCCTGGAGTCAGCTTGGAAACACCATATATTTT
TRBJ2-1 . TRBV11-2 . CASSFLSGTNNEQFF TGTGCCAGCAGCTTCCTGTCCGGGACAAACAATGAGCAGTTCTTC
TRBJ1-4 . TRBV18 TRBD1 CASSNDRVATNEKLFF TGTGCCAGCTCTAACGACAGGGTGGCAACTAATGAAAAACTGTTTTTT
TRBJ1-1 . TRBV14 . CASSHGRDTEAFF TGTGCCAGCAGCCACGGACGGGACACTGAAGCTTTCTTT
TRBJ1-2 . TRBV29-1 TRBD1 CSVAGGNYGYTF TGCAGCGTTGCAGGGGGAAACTATGGCTACACCTTC
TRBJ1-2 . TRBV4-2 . CASSQDRLSDYGYTF TGTGCCAGCAGCCAAGATCGGCTCAGTGACTATGGCTACACCTTC
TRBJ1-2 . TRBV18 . CASSPLDTTNYGYTF TGTGCCAGCTCCCCTTTGGACACCACTAACTATGGCTACACCTTC
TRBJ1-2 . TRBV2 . CASSPPPELYGYTF TGTGCCAGCAGTCCCCCTCCTGAGTTATATGGCTACACCTTC
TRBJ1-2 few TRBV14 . CASSSAKTYGYTF TGTGCCAGCAGCAGCGCAAAGACCTATGGCTACACCTTC
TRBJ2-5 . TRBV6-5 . CASSSPGVETQYF TGTGCCAGCAGTTCGCCCGGAGTAGAGACCCAGTACTTC
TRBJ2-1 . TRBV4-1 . CASSQGSRINNEQFF TGCGCCAGCAGCCAAGGATCGCGAATAAACAATGAGCAGTTCTTC
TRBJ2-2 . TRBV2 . CASRPFGTGELFF TGTGCCAGCAGGCCGTTCGGTACGGGGGAGCTGTTTTTT
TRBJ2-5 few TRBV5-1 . CASSLGVGQETQYF TGCGCCAGCAGCTTGGGAGTGGGGCAAGAGACCCAGTACTTC
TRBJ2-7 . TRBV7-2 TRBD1 CASRKGGSWYEQYF TGTGCCAGCAGAAAAGGGGGCTCTTGGTACGAGCAGTACTTC
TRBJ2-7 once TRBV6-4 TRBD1 CASSIVEGAEQYF TGTGCCAGCAGTATTGTTGAGGGGGCGGAACAGTACTTC
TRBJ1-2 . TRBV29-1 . CSGYTGNYGYTF TGCAGCGGCTATACAGGGAACTATGGCTACACCTTC
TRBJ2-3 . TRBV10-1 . CASSESVGGPDAQYF TGCGCCAGCAGTGAGTCTGTAGGGGGGCCCGATGCGCAGTATTTT
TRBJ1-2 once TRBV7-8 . CASSLNVSPDATAAGGKSGYTF TGTGCCAGCAGCTTAAATGTTTCTCCGGACGCAACGGCAGCCGGGGGGAAGAGCGGCTACACCTTC
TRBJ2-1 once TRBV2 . CASSEDFNEQFF TGTGCCAGCAGTGAAGACTTTAATGAGCAGTTCTTC
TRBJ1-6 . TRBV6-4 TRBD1 CASSDSTGGNSPLHF TGTGCCAGCAGTGACTCAACAGGGGGTAATTCACCCCTCCACTTT
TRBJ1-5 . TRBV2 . CTSSEYEGVGQPQHF TGTACCAGCAGTGAATACGAGGGGGTGGGTCAGCCCCAGCATTTT
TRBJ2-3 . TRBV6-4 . CASSDGDQDTQYF TGTGCCAGCAGTGACGGCGATCAGGATACGCAGTATTTT